A selection of T cell receptor beta chains follows, all from one sample in a study of shared clonotypes between healthy human individuals. Sequencing used immunoSEQ multiplex PCR; TCRdb keeps in-frame clones, though not all of them. The sample lists roughly 1,500,000 clones; roughly 98.5% were seen once. The sequenced sample was naive CD4+ T cells sorted from blood. The receptors stem from a man aged 25 to 45 in good health. Both conserved end residues are part of each CDR3. Fields, in order: J gene, V gene, clone size, D gene, CDR3 protein, CDR3 DNA. The D gene is left open where the match is weak. The size of a clone is reported for some rows only, either as once, few or many, or as a class for expanded clones.

>TRBJ1-1|TRBV18|-|-
CASSPVGRNTEAFF
TGTGCCAGCTCACCGGTTGGCAGGAACACTGAAGCTTTCTTT
>TRBJ2-1|TRBV5-1|-|TRBD2
CASSLAVRLVSREGQLEQFF
TGCGCCAGCAGCTTGGCCGTTAGACTCGTCTCGCGGGAGGGCCAGCTGGAGCAGTTCTTC
>TRBJ2-7|TRBV5-5|-|TRBD1
CASSLEGQGNLDEQYF
TGTGCCAGCAGCTTGGAGGGACAGGGGAATCTTGACGAGCAGTACTTC
>TRBJ2-3|TRBV27|-|TRBD2
CASTYRMGLAKSADTQYF
TGTGCCAGCACCTACCGGATGGGACTAGCGAAATCGGCAGATACGCAGTATTTT
>TRBJ2-5|TRBV5-5|-|-
CASSGGQPQETQYF
TGTGCCAGCAGCGGTGGACAACCCCAAGAGACCCAGTACTTC
>TRBJ2-3|TRBV9|-|-
CASSVDGRPTDTQYF
TGTGCCAGCAGCGTAGACGGGAGACCAACAGATACGCAGTATTTT
>TRBJ2-5|TRBV6-6|-|-
CASSYSRAPETQYF
TGTGCCAGCAGTTACTCAAGGGCCCCTGAGACCCAGTACTTC
>TRBJ2-3|TRBV9|-|-
CASSPSSSGFSTDTQYF
TGTGCCAGCAGCCCCTCTTCGTCAGGGTTTAGCACAGATACGCAGTATTTT
>TRBJ2-2|TRBV9|-|-
CASTVDSHLFGELFF
TGTGCCAGCACAGTTGACAGCCACCTTTTCGGGGAGCTGTTTTTT
>TRBJ2-1|TRBV7-6|-|-
CASSLVGEHNEQFF
TGTGCCAGCAGCTTAGTGGGCGAACACAATGAGCAGTTCTTC
>TRBJ2-3|TRBV18|-|-
CASSQTPTLSTDTQYF
TGTGCCAGCTCACAAACACCAACCCTTAGCACAGATACGCAGTATTTT
>TRBJ2-1|TRBV5-6|-|-
CASSSRTNEQFF
TGTGCCAGCAGCTCCCGAACCAATGAGCAGTTCTTC
>TRBJ2-2|TRBV9|-|-
CASSVGAQNTGELFF
TGTGCCAGCAGCGTAGGGGCGCAGAACACCGGGGAGCTGTTTTTT
>TRBJ2-3|TRBV9|once|-
CASSVTGSGADTQYF
TGTGCCAGCAGCGTGACAGGGAGCGGGGCAGATACGCAGTATTTT
>TRBJ2-1|TRBV18|-|-
CASSPLASGANEQFF
TGTGCCAGCTCACCACTAGCGTCTGGGGCAAATGAGCAGTTCTTC
>TRBJ1-1|TRBV6-6|-|-
CATTGHLNTEAFF
TGTGCCACCACGGGACACCTGAACACTGAAGCTTTCTTT
>TRBJ2-1|TRBV10-1|-|TRBD2
CASSDLAGGQNEQFF
TGCGCCAGCAGTGACTTAGCGGGAGGGCAAAATGAGCAGTTCTTC
>TRBJ2-1|TRBV18|once|-
CASSPPPGALNEQFF
TGTGCCAGCTCACCACCCCCCGGGGCCCTCAATGAGCAGTTCTTC
>TRBJ1-3|TRBV20-1|once|-
CSAVRGNTIYF
TGCAGTGCCGTCAGAGGAAACACCATATATTTT